The 27 T cell receptor beta chains given below trace back to one sample, sequenced in a study of T-cell reconstitution after alpha-beta-depleted transplantation in children. It was with unique molecular identifiers that the TCRbeta library was prepared. TCRdb re-derived calls from the PCR reads in MiXCR, one entry per CDR3 protein. The sample shows hundreds of thousands of distinct CDR3 sequences, roughly 17% of them seen only once. The starting material was PBMCs from the stem cell graft donor, obtained from the stem cell graft. The receptor source for this set is a human donor who donated a stem cell graft to a child with acute myeloid leukemia.

This clonotype showed up many times. This chain links TRBV5-1 with TRBJ2-7; D assignment may be TRBD1 or TRBD2 (5 bases each). The CDR3 is 17 amino acids. V was clipped by 0 bases and J by 4 bases, with 20 bases between them. Germline V gene data show CDR1 as SGHRS and CDR2 as YFSETQ. CDR3 protein: CASSLARGRFDPYEQYF. The CDR3 DNA follows: TGCGCCAGCAGCTTGGCACGGGGCCGATTTGACCCTTACGAGCAGTACTTC.

This clonotype was seen a handful of times. The rearrangement uses TRBV12-3 or TRBV12-4 and TRBJ2-7; 10 bases align to TRBD1. V trimming: 7 bases; J trimming: 5 bases; junction bases outside the gene matches: 11. The length of the CDR3 is 15 residues. DNA of the CDR3: TGTGCCAGCAATTATAGGGGACAGGGGAGCCACGAGCAGTACTTC. This translates into CASNYRGQGSHEQYF.

The chain joins TRBV28 to TRBJ2-2; no firm D call. Germline CDR1 MDHEN, CDR2 SYDVKM. V lost 5 bases, J lost 7 bases, and 14 bases lay in between. The CDR3 sequence is 14 residues long. The CDR3 DNA reads as TGTGCCAGCAGTGCTCCGGGCCGAATCGGGGAGCTGTTTTTT. It encodes CASSAPGRIGELFF.

This clonotype was counted many times. The chain combines TRBV29-1 with TRBJ2-5; D is undetermined. This CDR3 spans 10 amino acids. The germline V gene has CDR1 SQVTM and CDR2 ANQGSEA. V was clipped by 5 bases and J by 5 bases, with 6 bases between them. The CDR3, as DNA: TGCAGCGTTTCATGGGAGACCCAGTACTTC. This translates into CSVSWETQYF.

The rearrangement joins TRBV20-1 to TRBJ1-2; D possibly corresponds to TRBD1 (5 bases). The CDR3 is 16 residues long. Germline CDR1 reads DFQATT; CDR2 reads SNEGSKA (reference sequence). Trimming took 4 bases from V and 0 from J, leaving 18 bases between them. The CDR3 loop reads CSAKAPSGTSNYGYTF. CDR3 sequence (DNA): TGCAGTGCTAAGGCCCCGTCGGGGACCTCTAACTATGGCTACACCTTC.

This clonotype was seen at least ten times. The CDR3: CSARAGGYNEQFF. CDR3 sequence (DNA): TGCAGTGCCCGGGCCGGGGGCTACAATGAGCAGTTCTTC. This chain links TRBV20-1 with TRBJ2-1, with TRBD2 as a possible D gene (6 bases). Germline V gives CDR1 DFQATT, CDR2 SNEGSKA (reference sequence). The V end was cut by 6 bases, the J end by 3 bases, with 12 bases between. The CDR3 sequence is 13 residues long.

This clonotype showed up just a few times. This chain joins TRBV4-2 and TRBJ1-4; D uncertain. The V end was cut by 5 bases, the J end by 8 bases, with 12 bases between. CDR1 and CDR2 (germline): LGHNA, YNFKEQ. This CDR3 is built from 13 residues. CDR3 amino acids: CASSLPMGEKLFF. The CDR3, as DNA: TGTGCCAGCAGCTTACCTATGGGGGAAAAACTGTTTTTT.

This rearrangement joins TRBV6-5 to TRBJ2-2; TRBD2 is a possible D gene (6 bases). From germline, CDR1 is MNHEY and CDR2 SVGAGI. Trimming took off 3 bases at V and 4 bases at J, with 9 bases between the two ends. The CDR3 has 14 residues. The chain's CDR3 is CASSYGGITGELFF. As DNA, the CDR3 is TGTGCCAGCAGTTATGGGGGGATCACCGGGGAGCTGTTTTTT.

This clonotype showed up just a few times. The V call is TRBV9, the J call TRBJ2-1; TRBD2 matches at 8 bases. J lost 7 bases, V lost 3 bases, and 0 bases had no gene match. The CDR3 spans 12 residues. Per the germline V gene, CDR1 is SGDLS and CDR2 is YYNGEE. This chain's CDR3 is CASSAGGNEQFF. In DNA, the CDR3 is TGTGCCAGCAGCGCGGGGGGGAATGAGCAGTTCTTC.

This clonotype appeared a few times. The CDR3 region has the DNA TGTGCCAGCAGTTTAGGAGGGGCTAGCGGGGACTCCTACAATGAGCAGTTCTTC. This encodes CASSLGGASGDSYNEQFF. This sequence joins TRBV12-3 or TRBV12-4 and TRBJ2-1; 9 bases are a match to TRBD2. The CDR3 sequence is 18 residues long. V lost 1 base, J lost 0 bases, and 7 bases stayed unmatched.

Many counts were recorded for this clonotype. The V and J genes are TRBV12-3 or TRBV12-4 and TRBJ2-2; TRBD1 matches at 9 bases. The V gene end was trimmed by 7 bases and the J gene end by 6 bases; junction bases not matched to a gene: 6. This CDR3 is 14 amino acids long. CDR3 coding DNA: TGTGCCAGCATTACTGACAGGGGGGCCGGGGAGCTGTTTTTT. It yields the protein CASITDRGAGELFF.

The J gene is TRBJ1-1, the V gene TRBV7-2; 7 bases are a match to TRBD1. Germline CDR1 SGHTA, CDR2 FQGNSA. This CDR3 contains 16 residues. The junction had 5 bases not matched to a gene; V was cut back by 0 bases and J by 1 base. The CDR3, as DNA: TGTGCCAGCAGCTTAGCAAAACAGGGGACGAACACTGAAGCTTTCTTT. This translates into CASSLAKQGTNTEAFF.

This chain links TRBV30 with TRBJ2-4; a weak D match, TRBD2 (5 bases). V lost 2 bases and J lost 7, with 15 bases in between. The CDR3 spans 14 residues. Per germline, CDR1 GTSNPN and CDR2 SVGIG (reference sequence). For the CDR3, the DNA is TGTGCCTGGAGTCCCCCGGGAAGTTGGAACATTCAGTACTTC. Its protein is CAWSPPGSWNIQYF. The variable domain in full, completed from reference TRBV30 and TRBJ2-4, reads SQTIHQWPATLVQPVGSPLSLECTVEGTSNPNLYWYRQAAGRGLQLLFYSVGIGQISSEVPQNLSASRPQDRQFILSSKKLLLSDSGFYLCAWSPPGSWNIQYFGAGTRLSVL.

The chain couples TRBV21-1 to TRBJ2-7; the table's D call, TRBD2, was not checked against the DNA. TRBV21-1 is a pseudogene locus. CDR3 length: 19 amino acids. CDR3 sequence: CASSKARLAGGPHSYEQYV. CDR3 in DNA: TGTGCCAGCAGCAAAGCTCGACTAGCGGGGGGGCCTCATTCCTACGAGCAGTACGTC.

This clonotype was picked up many times. The rearrangement links TRBV20-1 to TRBJ1-4; 7 nucleotides line up with TRBD1. The germline CDR1 and CDR2 sequences are DFQATT and SNEGSKA (reference sequence). The trim removed 6 bases at V and 0 bases at J, leaving 7 bases unmatched. This CDR3 region has 15 residues. CDR3 region: CSAVDRAATNEKLFF. The DNA for the CDR3 is TGCAGTGCCGTAGACAGGGCTGCAACTAATGAAAAACTGTTTTTT.

This clonotype was observed many times. This chain joins TRBV5-1 and TRBJ1-1; 9 positions match TRBD1. The germline CDR1 and CDR2 sequences are SGHRS and YFSETQ. This CDR3 has 14 residues. The V gene end was trimmed by 4 bases and the J gene end by 4 bases; junction bases not matched to a gene: 5. In DNA, the CDR3 is TGCGCCAGCAGCCCTCGGACAGGGGCCACTGAAGCTTTCTTT. This sequence encodes CASSPRTGATEAFF.

This clonotype was seen only a few times. The CDR3 DNA reads as TGTGCCAGCAGTGGACTAGAAATGTACTTC. It is translated as CASSGLEMYF. V and J are TRBV21-1 and TRBJ2-5; TRBD2, the table's D call, lacks a check against the DNA. TRBV21-1 is a pseudogene segment. The CDR3 sequence is 10 residues long.

V is TRBV12-3 or TRBV12-4 and J is TRBJ2-1; 8 bases are shared with TRBD2. V lost 6 bases, J lost 1 base, and 11 bases stayed unmatched. This CDR3 has 17 residues. The DNA for the CDR3 is TGTGCCAGCAGATTCCCCGGGCCGGGGGGGTCCTACAATGAGCAGTTCTTC. Amino acids: CASRFPGPGGSYNEQFF.

A few counts support this clonotype. The chain is built from TRBV15 and TRBJ1-5; possible D gene TRBD1, 6 bases. V gave up 0 bases and J gave up 7 bases, with 16 bases separating them. The CDR3 has 16 amino acids. CDR1 and CDR2 from the germline V gene are LNHNV and YYDKDF (reference sequence). CDR3 sequence: CATSREMGGRRQPQHF. CDR3 nucleotides: TGTGCCACCAGCAGAGAGATGGGGGGGCGACGGCAGCCCCAGCATTTT.

The chain uses TRBV12-3 or TRBV12-4 and TRBJ2-7; D call uncertain. This CDR3 region has 15 residues. The ends were cut back, 7 bases at V and 0 bases at J, with 16 bases in the middle. The CDR3 DNA reads as TGTGCCAGCACCCAAGGTAACGGTAGCTCCTACGAGCAGTACGTC. Its protein is CASTQGNGSSYEQYV.

This clonotype was observed many times. The genes are TRBV20-1 and TRBJ1-1; tentatively, D is TRBD1 (5 bases). This CDR3 has 15 residues. CDR1 and CDR2 (germline): DFQATT, SNEGSKA (reference sequence). The V end was cut by 5 bases, the J end by 4 bases, with 20 bases between. CDR3: CSAPDSSSTSTEAFF. CDR3 DNA sequence: TGCAGTGCTCCCGACAGTTCCTCCACCAGCACTGAAGCTTTCTTT.

In this sample, this clonotype turned up once. V usage is TRBV3-1 and J usage is TRBJ1-5; possibly TRBD1 for D (6 bases). The germline V gene encodes CDR1 LGHDT and CDR2 YNNKEL (reference sequence). The CDR3 has 16 amino acids. V shed 7 bases and J shed 4 bases, with 20 bases lying between them. The CDR3 is CASITEQGAGNQPQHF. The CDR3 coding sequence is TGTGCCAGCATCACCGAACAGGGAGCTGGGAATCAGCCCCAGCATTTT.

This clonotype was seen more than once but under ten times. This chain joins TRBV15 and TRBJ1-1; maybe TRBD1 (5 bases). The germline V and J ends were trimmed by 3 bases and 1 base, with 9 bases remaining between them. From germline, CDR1 is LNHNV and CDR2 YYDKDF (reference sequence). This CDR3 is 14 amino acids long. CDR3 DNA sequence: TGTGCCACCAGCAGGCGGAGGGGGAACACTGAAGCTTTCTTT. Its translation: CATSRRRGNTEAFF.

This clonotype was seen ten or more times. The chain couples TRBV20-1 to TRBJ1-5; 7 bases line up with TRBD1. V lost 4 bases and J lost 2; bases outside the gene matches: 8. The germline V gene has CDR1 DFQATT and CDR2 SNEGSKA (reference sequence). This CDR3 region has 15 residues. The CDR3 DNA reads as TGCAGTGCTACCCTGATAGGGGGCGGCAATCAGCCCCAGCATTTT. It is translated as CSATLIGGGNQPQHF.

In this sample, this clonotype turned up many times. The chain uses TRBV5-6 and TRBJ2-7; D is ambiguous. Trimming removed 0 bases from V and 0 bases from J, with 4 bases in between. Germline CDR1 reads SGHDT; CDR2 reads YYEEEE. The CDR3 contains 13 residues. In DNA form, the CDR3 reads TGTGCCAGCAGCTTGGAAAGCTCCTACGAGCAGTACGTC. Amino acids: CASSLESSYEQYV.

The table lists this clonotype with a few counts. The chain has TRBV13 and TRBJ1-6; tentatively, D is TRBD1 (6 bases). Trimming cost V 4 bases and J 6 bases, with 16 bases left between them. Germline loops: CDR1 PRHDT, CDR2 FYEKMQ (reference sequence). The CDR3 length is 16 residues. The CDR3 DNA reads as TGTGCCAGCAGCTCCCCCGGACAGTCTTTTAATTCACCCCTCCACTTT. Translated: CASSSPGQSFNSPLHF.

Ten or more counts support this clonotype. The CDR3 DNA is TGTGCCAGCAGAAAAGTGGGGACAGGGGGCGCATGGATGGATACGCAGTATTTT. This sequence encodes CASRKVGTGGAWMDTQYF. The rearrangement uses TRBV27 and TRBJ2-3; TRBD1 matches 12 bases. Germline V lookup: CDR1 MNHEY, CDR2 SMNVEV (reference sequence). The CDR3 is made up of 18 amino acids. With V trimmed by 6 bases and J by 6 bases, 16 bases remained unmatched.